This T cell receptor beta chain was captured by sequencing in a study of cytomegalovirus exposure and HLA in healthy donors. Findings of the study overall: The records held CMV serostatus as the only immune exposure information. Later, an analysis found that common viral pathogens appeared to be linked with several of the most significant clusters. According to an earlier analysis, most TCR beta V segments yielded productive rearrangements about 87% or about 30% of the time. A later analysis found most CMV-associated TCR beta chains apparently HLA-restricted.

Of note for this clone: Its antigen is not known.

V lost 7 bases and J lost 0, with 11 bases in between. This CDR3 comprises 13 residues. The germline V gene has CDR1 SGDLS and CDR2 YYNGEE. PCR primers comprised 60 Vbeta and 13 Jbeta primers. The protocol was immunoSEQ multiplex PCR, while the TCRdb copy is restricted to in-frame clones and leaves out a portion. Altogether approximately 140,000 clones are present, less than 80% being singletons, with the ten largest covering roughly 10%. Sample: PBMCs. This receptor was taken from a woman between 50 and 59 years old in good health and CMV-seropositive. This sequence joins TRBV9 and TRBJ2-7; TRBD1 might be the D (6 bases). CDR3 nucleotides: TGTGCCAGCGGAGGACAGCCCTCCTACGAGCAGTACTTC. It translates to CASGGQPSYEQYF.